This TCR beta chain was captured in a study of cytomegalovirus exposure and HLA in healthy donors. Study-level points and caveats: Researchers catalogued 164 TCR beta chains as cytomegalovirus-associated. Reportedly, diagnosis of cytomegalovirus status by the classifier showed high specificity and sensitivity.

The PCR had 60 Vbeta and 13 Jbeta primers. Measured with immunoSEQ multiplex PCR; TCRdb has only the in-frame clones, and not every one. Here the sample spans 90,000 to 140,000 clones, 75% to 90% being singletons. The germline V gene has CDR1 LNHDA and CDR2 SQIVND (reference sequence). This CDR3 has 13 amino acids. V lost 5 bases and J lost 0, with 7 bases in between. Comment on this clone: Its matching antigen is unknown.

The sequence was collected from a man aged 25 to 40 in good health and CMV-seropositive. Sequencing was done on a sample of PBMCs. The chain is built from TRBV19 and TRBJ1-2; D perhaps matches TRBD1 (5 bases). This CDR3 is CASSVTANYGYTF. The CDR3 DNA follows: TGTGCCAGTAGTGTGACAGCTAACTATGGCTACACCTTC.